These 24 T cell receptor beta chains came from one sample sequenced in a study of Ad26.COV2.S vaccination and SARS-CoV-2 variants. Treatment reported: around 19 received Ad26.COV2.S at low or high dose, single or two shots; about 5 received placebo; per-sample allocation not given. Samples were taken on day 63 after the first vaccine or placebo injection. Sequencing was performed with immunoSEQ multiplex PCR; in TCRdb, only in-frame clones are kept and a portion is missing. Here the sample spans around 450,000 clones, around nine tenths being singletons. Sequenced material: peripheral blood, taken in a trial of Ad26.COV2.S vaccine versus placebo. These receptors all stem from a person aged 18-65 years who received the Ad26.COV2.S COVID-19 vaccine or a placebo.

The chain combines TRBV6-2 or TRBV6-3 with TRBJ1-2; TRBD1 might be the D (6 bases). With 3 bases removed from V and 7 bases from J, the gap between germline ends came to 12 bases. The CDR3 is 13 amino acids. Germline V gene data show CDR1 as MNHEY and CDR2 as SVGEGT. Written as DNA, the CDR3 is TGTGCCAGCAGTTATGGACAGACCTCTGGCTACACCTTC. Amino acid sequence: CASSYGQTSGYTF.

The chain joins TRBV6-6 to TRBJ1-2, with 8 bases that match TRBD1. Germline CDR1 and CDR2: MNHNY and SVGAGI (reference sequence). This CDR3 has 16 residues. The V gene end was trimmed by 4 bases and the J gene end by 3 bases; junction bases not matched to a gene: 10. CDR3 loop: CASSWDRSAGHYGYTF. For the CDR3, the DNA is TGTGCCAGCAGTTGGGACAGGTCCGCAGGGCACTATGGCTACACCTTC.

V and J are TRBV3-1 (or the pseudogene TRBV3-2) and TRBJ2-1; D is undetermined. The CDR3 is made up of 12 amino acids. Germline CDR1 is LGHDT and CDR2 is YNNKEL (reference sequence). V lost 5 bases and J lost 7, with 9 bases in between. CDR3 region: CASSFLRNEQFF. The CDR3 bases are TGTGCCAGCAGCTTCCTGCGGAATGAGCAGTTCTTC.

This chain links TRBV19 with TRBJ2-2; 8 bases match TRBD2. Germline CDR1 reads LNHDA; CDR2 reads SQIVND (reference sequence). Trimming removed 3 bases from V and 5 bases from J; junction bases left unmatched: 14. CDR3 size: 18 residues. The CDR3 bases are TGTGCCAGTAGTATCCTACCCCCGGCGGGAGGTTGGACCGGGGAGCTGTTTTTT. Its protein product is CASSILPPAGGWTGELFF.

Regarding this clone: This same CDR3 is encoded by further DNA sequences in the sample. The rearrangement uses TRBV2 and TRBJ1-2; D unclear. Germline CDR1 and CDR2: SNHLY and FYNNEI. The ends were cut back, 3 bases at V and 2 bases at J, with 7 bases in the middle. This CDR3 comprises 13 residues. The CDR3 nucleotides are TGTGCCAGCAGTGATGGCGGAAACTATGGCTACACCTTC. This encodes CASSDGGNYGYTF.

The V gene is TRBV5-6, the J gene TRBJ2-2; 10 positions agree with TRBD1. The CDR3 runs to 16 residues. Germline lookup yields CDR1 SGHDT and CDR2 YYEEEE. J was trimmed by 6 bases and V by 0 bases; bases with no gene match: 5. In DNA, the CDR3 is TGTGCCAGCAGCTTGGACGGGACAGGGGACCCCGGGGAGCTGTTTTTT. Translating gives CASSLDGTGDPGELFF. The whole variable domain, remainder taken from reference TRBV5-6 and TRBJ2-2, is DAGVTQSPTHLIKTRGQQVTLRCSPKSGHDTVSWYQQALGQGPQFIFQYYEEEERQRGNFPDRFSGHQFPNYSSELNVNALLLGDSALYLCASSLDGTGDPGELFFGEGSRLTVL.

This chain joins TRBV7-6 and TRBJ2-2; D remains unclear. Germline values: CDR1 SGHVS, CDR2 FNYEAQ. V was cut by 4 bases and J by 6 bases, with 9 bases left in between. The CDR3 loop spans 13 amino acids. DNA for the CDR3: TGTGCCAGCAGCTCTGGGTTGTCCGGGGAGCTGTTTTTT. Translating gives CASSSGLSGELFF. The full variable domain, in which reference TRBV7-6 and TRBJ2-2 provide the parts outside the CDR3, is GAGVSQSPRYKVTKRGQDVALRCDPISGHVSLYWYRQALGQGPEFLTYFNYEAQQDKSGLPNDRFSAERPEGSISTLTIQRTEQRDSAMYRCASSSGLSGELFFGEGSRLTVL.

The chain joins TRBV5-1 to TRBJ2-3, with TRBD1 matching 7 bases. The V segment lost 4 bases and the J segment 2 bases; nucleotides outside the gene matches: 7. CDR3 length: 15 residues. Germline CDR1 and CDR2: SGHRS and YFSETQ. The CDR3 protein is CASSPGQEFTDTQYF. CDR3 nucleotide sequence: TGCGCCAGCAGCCCCGGACAGGAGTTCACAGATACGCAGTATTTT.

The chain recombines TRBV5-8 with TRBJ1-2, with TRBD1 as a possible D gene (6 bases). The CDR3 spans 16 residues. The germline CDR1 and CDR2 sequences are SGHTS and YDEGEE. Trimming took off 3 bases at V and 3 bases at J, with 18 bases between the two ends. The CDR3 reads CASSSNYRDSDYGYTF. The CDR3 DNA reads as TGTGCCAGCAGCTCGAACTACAGGGACTCTGACTATGGCTACACCTTC.

A few counts support this clone. This chain connects TRBV5-6 to TRBJ1-2; no clear D gene. Germline V lookup: CDR1 SGHDT, CDR2 YYEEEE. V was cut by 1 base and J by 7 bases, with 11 bases left in between. CDR3 length: 13 residues. In nucleotides, the CDR3 is TGTGCCAGCAGCTTGTTCCCCGGCGGTGGCTACACCTTC. It is translated as CASSLFPGGGYTF.

This chain's CDR3 is CASSAGTSVGRQFF. CDR3 coding DNA: TGTGCCAGCAGCGCCGGGACTAGCGTTGGGAGGCAGTTCTTC. V gene TRBV7-6 combines with J gene TRBJ2-1, with 10 bases lining up with TRBD2. This CDR3 comprises 14 residues. Germline V gives CDR1 SGHVS, CDR2 FNYEAQ. Trimming at V came to 5 bases and at J to 12 bases, leaving 10 bases not matched to a gene.

Only one count was recorded for this clone. The chain carries TRBV10-3 and TRBJ2-7; D is unclear. The CDR3 runs 12 residues. Germline V gives CDR1 ENHRY, CDR2 SYGVKD. Trimming took 6 bases from V and 2 from J, leaving 8 bases between them. In nucleotides, the CDR3 is TGTGCCATCAGCGCAAATGCCTACGAGCAGTACTTC. Protein product: CAISANAYEQYF.

The rearrangement links TRBV9 to TRBJ2-7, with TRBD1 matching over 7 bases. Looked up from germline, CDR1 is SGDLS and CDR2 is YYNGEE. The CDR3 runs to 14 residues. The ends lost 4 bases at V and 3 bases at J; junction bases unmatched: 7. CDR3: CASSPQTGSYEQYF. The CDR3 bases are TGTGCCAGCAGCCCCCAGACAGGGAGCTACGAGCAGTACTTC.

The chain uses TRBV7-6 and TRBJ1-1; weak D call: TRBD1 (6 bases). V was clipped by 6 bases and J by 3 bases, with 17 bases between them. This CDR3 region has 15 residues. Germline-derived CDR1 and CDR2 are SGHVS and FNYEAQ. This chain's CDR3 is CASSPRGARDTEAFF. CDR3 coding DNA: TGTGCCAGCAGTCCGAGGGGGGCACGGGACACTGAAGCTTTCTTT.

J is TRBJ2-1 and V is TRBV1; the table assigns TRBD2, which was not confirmed against the DNA. TRBV1 is a known pseudogene. The CDR3 loop spans 16 amino acids. CDR3 nucleotide sequence: TGCACCAGCAGCCAAGATCGCGGGAGCGGTGTGAATGAGCAGTTCTTC. It specifies CTSSQDRGSGVNEQFF.

The chain combines TRBV6-5 with TRBJ1-2, with TRBD1 matching 11 bases. V lost 6 bases to trimming and J lost 8 bases; unmatched junction nucleotides: 5. Germline V lookup: CDR1 MNHEY, CDR2 SVGAGI. The CDR3 is 13 residues long. CDR3 nucleotides: TGTGCCAGCAGGAGGGGACAGGGGGAAGGCTACACCTTC. Translated, it gives CASRRGQGEGYTF.

This sequence joins TRBV19 and TRBJ1-5, with D possibly being TRBD1 (5 bases). Germline-derived CDR1 and CDR2 are LNHDA and SQIVND (reference sequence). V lost 5 bases to trimming and J lost 6 bases, with 11 bases between them. The CDR3 is made up of 13 amino acids. The CDR3 nucleotides read TGTGCCAGTAGTCCCCGAAGGGGTCAGCCCCAGCATTTT. Protein: CASSPRRGQPQHF.

This clone was observed once. In nucleotides, the CDR3 is TGTGCCACTCGACCGGGACAGGGTCGAGCAGATACGCAGTATTTT. This gives the protein CATRPGQGRADTQYF. The V and J genes are TRBV24-1 and TRBJ2-3, with 9 bases aligning to TRBD1. Germline V CDR1 and CDR2: KGHDR, SFDVKD. The CDR3 has 15 residues. V lost 10 bases, J lost 4 bases, and 11 bases stayed unmatched.

The chain uses TRBV29-1 and TRBJ1-1; tentatively, D is TRBD1 (5 bases). CDR3 length: 11 amino acids. Trimming took 5 bases from V and 8 from J, leaving 12 bases between them. Germline V gene data show CDR1 as SQVTM and CDR2 as ANQGSEA. In DNA, the CDR3 is TGCAGCGTTTTTGGGGGGGTGGAAGCTTTCTTT. It codes for CSVFGGVEAFF.

This clone was recorded only once. This chain's CDR3 is CASSLLQSAETQYF. CDR3 DNA: TGTGCCAGCAGCTTACTACAAAGCGCGGAGACCCAGTACTTC. The genes are TRBV7-8 and TRBJ2-5, with unresolved D. Per germline, CDR1 SGHVS and CDR2 FQNEAQ. The CDR3 extends over 14 amino acids. The V end lost 2 bases, the J end lost 5 bases, and 12 bases lay between the germline ends.

The chain has TRBV7-9 and TRBJ2-1, with D perhaps matching TRBD2 (6 bases). There are 15 residues in the CDR3. Germline V gene sequence: CDR1 SEHNR, CDR2 FQNEAQ (reference sequence). The germline V and J ends were trimmed by 5 bases and 1 base, with 12 bases remaining between them. The CDR3 DNA is TGTGCCAGCAGCCGCTCCGGGGGTTCCTACAATGAGCAGTTCTTC. Its protein is CASSRSGGSYNEQFF.

This chain connects TRBV4-3 to TRBJ2-5, with a tentative D call TRBD2 (6 bases). The V end lost 0 bases, the J end lost 5 bases, and 16 bases lay between the germline ends. The CDR3 extends over 16 amino acids. The germline V gene has CDR1 LGHNA and CDR2 YSLEER. The CDR3 nucleotides read TGCGCCAGCAGCCAAGATTTTAGCGGAGGGCGGGAGACCCAGTACTTC. Translating gives CASSQDFSGGRETQYF.

The chain recombines TRBV28 with TRBJ1-2, with 8 nucleotides matching TRBD1. The length of the CDR3 is 13 residues. The J segment lost 6 bases and the V segment lost 5 bases, leaving 5 bases of the junction unmatched. Germline CDR1 reads MDHEN; CDR2 reads SYDVKM. Here the CDR3 DNA reads TGTGCCAGCAGTCCGGTGACAGGGGATGGCTACACCTTC. Translated: CASSPVTGDGYTF.

V gene TRBV7-6 combines with J gene TRBJ2-1; a possible D gene is TRBD2 (5 bases). The germline V gene has CDR1 SGHVS and CDR2 FNYEAQ. The CDR3 loop spans 16 amino acids. V was clipped by 0 bases and J by 0 bases, with 9 bases between them. In DNA, the CDR3 is TGTGCCAGCAGCTTAGCGCACGGGAACTCCTACAATGAGCAGTTCTTC. This gives the protein CASSLAHGNSYNEQFF. The full variable domain, with the rest looked up from reference TRBV7-6 and TRBJ2-1, is GAGVSQSPRYKVTKRGQDVALRCDPISGHVSLYWYRQALGQGPEFLTYFNYEAQQDKSGLPNDRFSAERPEGSISTLTIQRTEQRDSAMYRCASSLAHGNSYNEQFFGPGTRLTVL.